This TCR beta chain is drawn from a study of early T cells in non-severe SARS-CoV-2 infection (dated by TCRdb to 2020 to 2023). General notes on the study: TCR sequencing used bulk RNA from unsorted whole blood, so alpha and beta chains could not be paired. What the authors observed across the whole study: VDJdb matching was skewed toward anti-spike CD8 responses and likely underestimated virus-specific expansions by missing private and CD4 specificities.

Inclusive of the bounding cysteine and phenylalanine, the CDR3 is 17 residues long. Of the read, only the CDR3 DNA is kept; its 51 bases are in frame from base 1. The germline V gene sets CDR1 to MGHRA and CDR2 to YSYEKL. The V end gives up 4 bases and the J end 2 bases, leaving 11 bases in the junction not matched to a gene. Receptors were amplified or captured by 5' RACE. The data were produced on a NextSeq 500. Unique molecular identifiers were attached to individual cDNA molecules in the TCR library protocol so that sequencing error and PCR bias could be corrected. Sequencing covered both TCR alpha and beta chains, and within each sample the abundances of alpha and beta sequences were tightly co-correlated. The authors' analysis ran thus. Decombinator V4 was used to annotate TCR sequences for V gene, J gene and CDR3. TCRs were defined as expanded if a significant change between any two time points was detected under a Poisson model with p below 0.0001. TCR abundances were normalised to the total number of TCRs sequenced per sample and expressed as counts per million. TRAV1-2 paired with TRAJ12, TRAJ20 or TRAJ33 defined MAIT TCRs, while TRAV10 paired with TRAJ18 defined iNKT TCRs. VDJdb, accessed on 1 November 2021, was searched for TCRs annotated for CMV, EBV and SARS-CoV-2, and TCRs annotated for more than one antigen were excluded. The public sequencing data were trimmed at Q25 with fastp and processed into clonotypes with MiXCR by TCRdb, which kept only in-frame beta chains. Identical CDR3 protein sequences are pooled into one entry, listed with their most common genes and DNA. These V and J calls originate from TCRdb's pipeline instead of the authors' own analysis. The sample records about 56,000 distinct CDR3 sequences, approximately 16% of which are singletons. The biggest ten clones account for 4.1% of the sample.

Set within a cohort of healthcare workers in London, UK, this nested case-control study involved weekly PCR testing of nasopharyngeal swabs along with blood sampling. Healthcare workers were recruited during the week of the UK lockdown, between 23 and 31 March 2020, and followed weekly for up to about 15 weeks. This clonotype has just a few counts. Its binding antigen is unknown. No much larger clone is present one base from it, and per-base qualities are unavailable. Rearrangement joined TRBV4-1 to TRBJ2-1; 7 of the junction bases match TRBD2. The TCR sequence derives from an adult who was a healthcare worker with PCR-confirmed SARS-CoV-2 infection or an uninfected control (not recorded which). The sequencing here drew on whole blood, taken at baseline. The CDR3 has the sequence CASSPSPGLAAYNEQFF. The DNA sequence reads TGCGCCAGCAGCCCCTCACCGGGGCTAGCGGCCTACAATGAGCAGTTCTTC.